A selection of T cell receptor beta chains follows, all from one sample in a study of cytotoxic CD8 clonotypes in ibrutinib-treated CLL. TCRdb's table, derived via immunoSEQ multiplex PCR, lists solely in-frame clones and lacks some. The repertoire holds some 98,000 clones, with about 78% as singletons. Specimen: PBMCs, collected after 12 months of ibrutinib treatment. The receptor set was obtained from a human donor with chronic lymphocytic leukemia. Both conserved end residues are part of each CDR3. The D gene is left open where the match is weak. Expanded clones get a size class; other rows say once, few or many, or leave the size out.

D gene: NA
J gene: TRBJ2-1
clone size: once
V gene: TRBV12-5
CDR3 protein: CASGKGGHKGNEQFF
CDR3 DNA: TGTGCTAGTGGGAAGGGGGGACACAAAGGCAATGAGCAGTTCTTC

D gene: NA
J gene: TRBJ2-3
clone size: NA
V gene: TRBV30
CDR3 protein: CAWLQGDVSTDTQYF
CDR3 DNA: TGTGCCTGGCTACAGGGTGACGTTAGTACAGATACGCAGTATTTT

D gene: TRBD2
J gene: TRBJ2-7
clone size: NA
V gene: TRBV30
CDR3 protein: CAWSLRGSGVEQYF
CDR3 DNA: TGTGCCTGGAGTTTACGAGGGAGCGGGGTCGAGCAGTACTTC

D gene: NA
J gene: TRBJ1-1
clone size: NA
V gene: TRBV6-6
CDR3 protein: CASSSQGRGNTEAFF
CDR3 DNA: TGTGCCAGCAGCTCACAGGGCCGGGGGAACACTGAAGCTTTCTTT

D gene: NA
J gene: TRBJ2-2
clone size: NA
V gene: TRBV5-1
CDR3 protein: CASSFLNTGELFF
CDR3 DNA: TGCGCCAGCAGCTTCCTTAACACCGGGGAGCTGTTTTTT

D gene: NA
J gene: TRBJ1-2
clone size: few
V gene: TRBV10-3
CDR3 protein: CAISSTNYGYTF
CDR3 DNA: TGTGCCATCTCTTCCACTAACTATGGCTACACCTTC

D gene: NA
J gene: TRBJ2-6
clone size: NA
V gene: TRBV25-1
CDR3 protein: CATNPGANVLTF
CDR3 DNA: TGTGCCACCAATCCAGGGGCCAACGTCCTGACTTTC

D gene: TRBD1
J gene: TRBJ1-5
clone size: NA
V gene: TRBV27
CDR3 protein: CASSASGTGSGPQHF
CDR3 DNA: TGTGCCAGCAGCGCCTCCGGGACAGGGTCGGGGCCCCAGCATTTT

D gene: NA
J gene: TRBJ2-3
clone size: NA
V gene: TRBV7-8
CDR3 protein: CASSLAAEGGGTDTQYF
CDR3 DNA: TGTGCCAGCAGCTTAGCGGCAGAGGGCGGGGGCACAGATACGCAGTATTTT

D gene: TRBD2
J gene: TRBJ2-5
clone size: NA
V gene: TRBV6-1
CDR3 protein: CASSGWAGGRETQYF
CDR3 DNA: TGTGCCAGCAGTGGCTGGGCGGGGGGGCGTGAGACCCAGTACTTC

D gene: TRBD1
J gene: TRBJ2-2
clone size: NA
V gene: TRBV6-1
CDR3 protein: CASSEAGTGFTGELFF
CDR3 DNA: TGTGCCAGCAGTGAAGCAGGGACAGGGTTTACCGGGGAGCTGTTTTTT

D gene: NA
J gene: TRBJ1-4
clone size: NA
V gene: TRBV6-5
CDR3 protein: CASSYSSGRELFF
CDR3 DNA: TGTGCCAGCAGTTACTCGTCGGGGAGGGAACTGTTTTTT

D gene: TRBD1
J gene: TRBJ2-5
clone size: NA
V gene: TRBV23-1
CDR3 protein: CASSHRDRAKTQYF
CDR3 DNA: TGCGCCAGCAGTCATAGGGACAGGGCAAAGACCCAGTACTTC

D gene: NA
J gene: TRBJ1-2
clone size: NA
V gene: TRBV18
CDR3 protein: CASSPFVSGNSYGYTF
CDR3 DNA: TGTGCCAGCTCACCGTTTGTGTCAGGGAATTCCTATGGCTACACCTTC

D gene: TRBD1
J gene: TRBJ2-2
clone size: NA
V gene: TRBV10-2
CDR3 protein: CASSLWDRDTGELFF
CDR3 DNA: TGCGCCAGCAGCCTTTGGGACAGGGACACCGGGGAGCTGTTTTTT

D gene: NA
J gene: TRBJ1-1
clone size: many
V gene: TRBV29-1
CDR3 protein: CSVADRTEAFF
CDR3 DNA: TGCAGCGTTGCAGATCGTACTGAAGCTTTCTTT

D gene: NA
J gene: TRBJ1-2
clone size: NA
V gene: TRBV6-1
CDR3 protein: CASSEGEGGYTF
CDR3 DNA: TGTGCCAGCAGTGAAGGGGAGGGTGGCTACACCTTC

D gene: NA
J gene: TRBJ2-3
clone size: NA
V gene: TRBV7-6
CDR3 protein: CASSLEGRSTARTDTQYF
CDR3 DNA: TGTGCCAGCAGCTTAGAGGGTAGGAGCACGGCGAGGACAGATACGCAGTATTTT

D gene: TRBD2
J gene: TRBJ2-5
clone size: NA
V gene: TRBV29-1
CDR3 protein: CSGSGGIGTQYF
CDR3 DNA: TGCAGTGGTAGCGGGGGGATTGGGACCCAGTACTTC

D gene: NA
J gene: TRBJ1-1
clone size: NA
V gene: TRBV15
CDR3 protein: CATSREVNTEAFF
CDR3 DNA: TGTGCCACCAGCAGAGAAGTGAACACTGAAGCTTTCTTT

D gene: NA
J gene: TRBJ1-1
clone size: few
V gene: TRBV27
CDR3 protein: CASSSRGTTEAFF
CDR3 DNA: TGTGCCAGCAGTTCCCGGGGGACCACTGAAGCTTTCTTT

D gene: NA
J gene: TRBJ2-2
clone size: NA
V gene: TRBV9
CDR3 protein: CASSVARDRIGGELFF
CDR3 DNA: TGTGCCAGCAGCGTAGCTCGGGACCGCATAGGAGGGGAGCTGTTTTTT

D gene: TRBD1
J gene: TRBJ1-2
clone size: NA
V gene: TRBV5-6
CDR3 protein: CASSVRQGAGYGYTF
CDR3 DNA: TGTGCCAGCAGCGTTAGACAGGGGGCAGGTTATGGCTACACCTTC

D gene: NA
J gene: TRBJ2-5
clone size: NA
V gene: TRBV6-1
CDR3 protein: CASSEFSGGGETQYF
CDR3 DNA: TGTGCCAGCAGTGAATTTTCGGGGGGCGGAGAGACCCAGTACTTC

D gene: TRBD1
J gene: TRBJ1-1
clone size: NA
V gene: TRBV7-9
CDR3 protein: CASSPGQGAEAFF
CDR3 DNA: TGTGCCAGCAGCCCAGGACAGGGTGCTGAAGCTTTCTTT

D gene: NA
J gene: TRBJ2-6
clone size: NA
V gene: TRBV18
CDR3 protein: CASSNSGANVLTF
CDR3 DNA: TGTGCCAGCTCAAATTCTGGGGCCAACGTCCTGACTTTC

D gene: NA
J gene: TRBJ2-7
clone size: NA
V gene: TRBV11-2
CDR3 protein: CASSLAGNSYEQYF
CDR3 DNA: TGTGCCAGCAGCTTGGCAGGGAATTCCTACGAGCAGTACTTC

D gene: NA
J gene: TRBJ1-4
clone size: few
V gene: TRBV27
CDR3 protein: CASSFSFGANEKLFF
CDR3 DNA: TGTGCCAGCAGTTTCTCTTTCGGGGCGAATGAAAAACTGTTTTTT

D gene: TRBD1
J gene: TRBJ1-5
clone size: NA
V gene: TRBV28
CDR3 protein: CASSHRQGRGNQPQHF
CDR3 DNA: TGTGCCAGCAGTCATCGACAGGGAAGAGGGAATCAGCCCCAGCATTTT